Here is one T cell receptor beta chain with its context. What it recognizes is unknown. This entry is derived from a study of monozygotic twins with inflammatory bowel disease. The study, taken as a whole, reports: Lower sharing of clonotypes with other individuals was seen in IBD patients than in healthy twins. This was most marked in patients showing signs of disease activity. Immunosuppressive treatments differing between patients may have added repertoire variability.

The length of the CDR3 is 13 residues. The germline V gene encodes CDR1 KGHDR and CDR2 SFDVKD. From its re-call of the 5' RACE reads, TCRdb lists each CDR3 protein once, without DNA. Its clone listing holds 330,000 or so distinct CDR3 sequences. Collection of a roughly 2.3 ml blood sample took place per donor. The authors isolated total RNA from whole blood without sorting T cells. V usage is TRBV24-1 and J usage is TRBJ2-1; TCRdb's assignment of TRBD1 cannot be checked, as there is no DNA. The receptor was isolated from a human donor with ulcerative colitis or Crohn's disease, or a healthy co-twin of an affected twin (not recorded which). Input material: blood. The CDR3 loop reads CATSVPGGNEQFF.